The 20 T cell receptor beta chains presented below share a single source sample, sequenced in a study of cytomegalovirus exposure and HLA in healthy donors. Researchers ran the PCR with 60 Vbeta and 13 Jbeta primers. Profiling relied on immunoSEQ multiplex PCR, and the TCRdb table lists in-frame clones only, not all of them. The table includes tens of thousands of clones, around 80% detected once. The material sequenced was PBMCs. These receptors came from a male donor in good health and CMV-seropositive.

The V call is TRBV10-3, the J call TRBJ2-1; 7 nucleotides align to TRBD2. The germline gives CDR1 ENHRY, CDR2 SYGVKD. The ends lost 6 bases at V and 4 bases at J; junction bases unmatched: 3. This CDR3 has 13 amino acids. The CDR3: CAIRGSGYNEQFF. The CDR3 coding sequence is TGTGCCATCAGGGGTAGCGGGTACAATGAGCAGTTCTTC.

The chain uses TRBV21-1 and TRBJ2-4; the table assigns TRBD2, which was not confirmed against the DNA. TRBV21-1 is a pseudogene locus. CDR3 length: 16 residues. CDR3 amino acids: CASSKGGRPAKNIQYF. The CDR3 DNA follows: TGTGCCAGCAGCAAAGGCGGGCGCCCAGCCAAAAACATTCAGTACTTC.

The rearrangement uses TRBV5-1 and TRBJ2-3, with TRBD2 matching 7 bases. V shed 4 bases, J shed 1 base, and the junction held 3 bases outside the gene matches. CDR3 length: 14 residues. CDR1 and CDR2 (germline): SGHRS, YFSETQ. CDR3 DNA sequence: TGCGCCAGCAGCCCGCTAGCGGGCACAGATACGCAGTATTTT. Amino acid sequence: CASSPLAGTDTQYF.

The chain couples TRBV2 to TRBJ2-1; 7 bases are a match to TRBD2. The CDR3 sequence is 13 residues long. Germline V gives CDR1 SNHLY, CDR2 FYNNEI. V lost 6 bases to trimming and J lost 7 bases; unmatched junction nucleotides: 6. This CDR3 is CASRGGGPNEQFF. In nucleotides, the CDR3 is TGTGCCAGCAGGGGGGGAGGGCCGAATGAGCAGTTCTTC. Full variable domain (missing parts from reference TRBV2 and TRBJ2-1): EPEVTQTPSHQVTQMGQEVILRCVPISNHLYFYWYRQILGQKVEFLVSFYNNEISEKSEIFDDQFSVERPDGSNFTLKIRSTKLEDSAMYFCASRGGGPNEQFFGPGTRLTVL.

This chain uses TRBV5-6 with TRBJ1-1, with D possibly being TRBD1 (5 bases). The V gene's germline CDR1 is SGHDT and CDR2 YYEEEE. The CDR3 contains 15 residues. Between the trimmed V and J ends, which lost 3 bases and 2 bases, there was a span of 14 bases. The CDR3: CASSSTRTPNTEAFF. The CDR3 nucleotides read TGTGCCAGCAGCTCAACCCGGACACCTAACACTGAAGCTTTCTTT.

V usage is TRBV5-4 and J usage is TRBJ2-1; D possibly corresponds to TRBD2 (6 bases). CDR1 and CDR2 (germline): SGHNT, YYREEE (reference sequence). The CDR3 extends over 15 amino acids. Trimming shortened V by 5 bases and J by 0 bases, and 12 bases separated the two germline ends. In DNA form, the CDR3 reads TGTGCCAGCAGTGGGGAGGCCTACTCCTACAATGAGCAGTTCTTC. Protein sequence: CASSGEAYSYNEQFF. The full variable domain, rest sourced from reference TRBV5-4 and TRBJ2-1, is ETGVTQSPTHLIKTRGQQVTLRCSSQSGHNTVSWYQQALGQGPQFIFQYYREEENGRGNFPPRFSGLQFPNYSSELNVNALELDDSALYLCASSGEAYSYNEQFFGPGTRLTVL.

The CDR3 region has the DNA TGTGCCAGCCTCCCTGGTCGCGGGGGCTCTGGGGCCAACGTCCTGACTTTC. This translates into CASLPGRGGSGANVLTF. The rearrangement links TRBV28 to TRBJ2-6; 7 bases fit TRBD2. Looked up from germline, CDR1 is MDHEN and CDR2 is SYDVKM. V shed 8 bases and J 0 bases; nucleotides not matched to a gene: 10. The CDR3 spans 17 residues.

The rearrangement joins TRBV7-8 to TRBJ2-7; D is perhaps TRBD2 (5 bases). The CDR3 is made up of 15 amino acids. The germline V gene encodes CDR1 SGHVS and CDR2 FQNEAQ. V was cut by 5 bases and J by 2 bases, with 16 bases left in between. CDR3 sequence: CASSRPRDLTYEQYF. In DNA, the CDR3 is TGTGCCAGCAGCCGCCCCCGGGATCTTACCTACGAGCAGTACTTC.

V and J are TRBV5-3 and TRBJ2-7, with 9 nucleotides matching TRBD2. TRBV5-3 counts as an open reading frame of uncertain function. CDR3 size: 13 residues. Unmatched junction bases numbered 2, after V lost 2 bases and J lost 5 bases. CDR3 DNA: TGTGCCAGAAGCTTCGGGACTAGCAACGAGCAGTACTTC. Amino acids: CARSFGTSNEQYF.

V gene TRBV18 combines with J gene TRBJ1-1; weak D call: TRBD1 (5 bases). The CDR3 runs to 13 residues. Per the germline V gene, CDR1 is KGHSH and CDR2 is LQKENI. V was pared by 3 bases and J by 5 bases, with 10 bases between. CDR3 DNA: TGTGCCAGCTCACCCCAGCAGGGAACTGAAGCTTTCTTT. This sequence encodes CASSPQQGTEAFF.

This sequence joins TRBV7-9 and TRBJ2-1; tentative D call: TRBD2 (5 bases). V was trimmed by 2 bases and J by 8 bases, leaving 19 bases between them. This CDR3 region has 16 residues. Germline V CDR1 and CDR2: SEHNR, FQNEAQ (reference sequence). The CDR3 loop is CASSLRGPTRVDEQFF. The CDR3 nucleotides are TGTGCCAGCAGCTTACGGGGTCCAACACGAGTCGATGAGCAGTTCTTC.

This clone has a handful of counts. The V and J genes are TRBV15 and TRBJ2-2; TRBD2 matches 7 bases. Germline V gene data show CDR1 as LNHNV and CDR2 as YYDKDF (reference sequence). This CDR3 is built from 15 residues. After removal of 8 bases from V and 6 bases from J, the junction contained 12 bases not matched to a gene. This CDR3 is CATGVAGEEAGELFF. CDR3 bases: TGTGCCACCGGGGTGGCGGGAGAGGAAGCCGGGGAGCTGTTTTTT.

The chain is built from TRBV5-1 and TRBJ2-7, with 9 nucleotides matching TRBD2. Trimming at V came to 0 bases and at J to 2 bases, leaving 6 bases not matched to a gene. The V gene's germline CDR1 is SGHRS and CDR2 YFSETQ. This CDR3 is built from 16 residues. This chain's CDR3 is CASSLGSLAGTYEQYF. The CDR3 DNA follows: TGCGCCAGCAGCTTGGGTTCGCTAGCGGGAACCTACGAGCAGTACTTC.

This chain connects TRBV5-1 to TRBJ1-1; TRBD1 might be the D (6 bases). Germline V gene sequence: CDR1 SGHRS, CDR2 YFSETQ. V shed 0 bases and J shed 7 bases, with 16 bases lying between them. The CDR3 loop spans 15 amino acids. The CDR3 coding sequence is TGCGCCAGCAGCTTGGCCGCGGGGGCCGCGGGTGAAGCTTTCTTT. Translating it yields CASSLAAGAAGEAFF. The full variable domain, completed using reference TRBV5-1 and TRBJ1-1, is KAGVTQTPRYLIKTRGQQVTLSCSPISGHRSVSWYQQTPGQGLQFLFEYFSETQRNKGNFPGRFSGRQFSNSRSEMNVSTLELGDSALYLCASSLAAGAAGEAFFGQGTRLTVV.

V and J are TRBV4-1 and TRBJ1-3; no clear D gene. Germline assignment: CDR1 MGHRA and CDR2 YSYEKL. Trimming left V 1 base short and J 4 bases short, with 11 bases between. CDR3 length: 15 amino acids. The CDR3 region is CASSQGPQAGNTIYF. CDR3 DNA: TGCGCCAGCAGCCAAGGGCCTCAGGCGGGAAACACCATATATTTT.

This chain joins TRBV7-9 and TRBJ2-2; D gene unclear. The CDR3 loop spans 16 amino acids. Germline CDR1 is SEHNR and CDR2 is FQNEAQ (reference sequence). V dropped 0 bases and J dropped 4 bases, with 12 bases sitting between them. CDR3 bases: TGTGCCAGCAGCTTAGCGGTATCAAGAGCCACCGGGGAGCTGTTTTTT. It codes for CASSLAVSRATGELFF.

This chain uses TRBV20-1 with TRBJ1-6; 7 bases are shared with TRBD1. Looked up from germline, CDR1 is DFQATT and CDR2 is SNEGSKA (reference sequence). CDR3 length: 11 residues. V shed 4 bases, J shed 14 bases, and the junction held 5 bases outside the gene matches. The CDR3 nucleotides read TGCAGTGCTATAGACAGGGCGGCCCTCCACTTT. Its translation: CSAIDRAALHF.

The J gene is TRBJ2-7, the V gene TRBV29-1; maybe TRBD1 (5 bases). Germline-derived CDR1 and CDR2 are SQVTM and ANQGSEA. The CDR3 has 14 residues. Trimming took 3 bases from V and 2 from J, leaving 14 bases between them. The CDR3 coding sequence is TGCAGCGTTGAGTCGGCAGGGAAAACCTACGAGCAGTACTTC. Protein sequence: CSVESAGKTYEQYF.

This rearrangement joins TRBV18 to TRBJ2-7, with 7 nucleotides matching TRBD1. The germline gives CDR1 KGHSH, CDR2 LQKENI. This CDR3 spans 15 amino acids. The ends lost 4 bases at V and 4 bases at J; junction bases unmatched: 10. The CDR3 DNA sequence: TGTGCCAGCTCACAGGGGGCCCCGAGAGGGTACGAGCAGTACTTC. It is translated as CASSQGAPRGYEQYF.

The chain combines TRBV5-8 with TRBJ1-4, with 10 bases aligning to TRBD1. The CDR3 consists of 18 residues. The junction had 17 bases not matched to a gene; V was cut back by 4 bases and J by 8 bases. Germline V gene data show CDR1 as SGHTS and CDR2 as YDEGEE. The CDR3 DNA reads TGTGCCAGCAGCGGCGGGACAGGGGCCTATCGGGGGCAAGAAAAACTGTTTTTT. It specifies CASSGGTGAYRGQEKLFF.